The rows below give T cell receptor beta chains drawn from one sample of a study of blood T cell repertoires in COVID-19. Here immunoSEQ multiplex PCR was the method, and the copy in TCRdb shows in-frame clones only, minus some. This table holds about 190,000 clones, around 84% found once. The sequencing sample was made of peripheral blood. The receptors stem from a human donor in a cohort sampled during active COVID-19. The CDR3 runs from the conserved cysteine through the conserved F or W. The D gene is left open where the match is weak. Some rows have no size entry. The others give once, few or many, or a class for an expanded clone.

TRBV19	TRBJ1-6	-	-	TGTGCCAGTAGTCTCGACCGGACAGCTAATTCACCCCTCCACTTT	CASSLDRTANSPLHF
TRBV5-5	TRBJ2-2	once	TRBD1	TGTGCCAGCAGCTTGGACGGGACAGGGTACACCGGGGAGCTGTTTTTT	CASSLDGTGYTGELFF
TRBV5-1	TRBJ2-2	-	-	TGCGCCAGCAGCTGGGGGGATAAATTTCGGTCTGGGGAGCTGTTTTTT	CASSWGDKFRSGELFF
TRBV9	TRBJ2-2	-	-	TGTGCCAGCAGCGTATATACTAGCCCATCGAACACCGGGGAGCTGTTTTTT	CASSVYTSPSNTGELFF
TRBV2	TRBJ1-3	-	-	TGTGCCAGCAGTGATCGCGTCGACTTCTCTGGAAACACCATATATTTT	CASSDRVDFSGNTIYF
TRBV13	TRBJ2-4	-	TRBD2	TGTGCCAGCAGCTTCTCGGGGGGGATTCAGTACTTC	CASSFSGGIQYF
TRBV6-2/TRBV6-3	TRBJ1-4	-	TRBD1	TGTGCCAGCAGTGGAGACAGGGGCCGGAGGTATACTAATGAAAAACTGTTTTTT	CASSGDRGRRYTNEKLFF
TRBV13	TRBJ2-3	-	TRBD2	TGTGCCAGCAGCTTAGGCGCTAGCGGGGGGCATGGCACAGATACGCAGTATTTT	CASSLGASGGHGTDTQYF
TRBV19	TRBJ2-1	-	TRBD2	TGTGCCAGTAGTGCCGACAGTCTTACTAGCGATTTAAAGCAGTTCTTC	CASSADSLTSDLKQFF
TRBV7-2	TRBJ1-2	-	TRBD1	TGTGCCAGCAGCACCCGACAGGGCAGCTATGGCTACACCTTC	CASSTRQGSYGYTF
TRBV21-1	TRBJ1-4	few	-	TGTGCCAGCCCCAACAGGCGCGACGAAAAACTGTTTTTT	CASPNRRDEKLFF
TRBV9	TRBJ2-6	-	TRBD1	TGTGCCAGCAGCTTCCGGGACAGGAGGGGGGTCCTGACTTTC	CASSFRDRRGVLTF
TRBV19	TRBJ1-3	-	-	TGTGCCAGTAGTCCGACAGACTCTGGAAACACCATATATTTT	CASSPTDSGNTIYF